This T cell receptor beta chain was retrieved from a study of blood T cell repertoires in COVID-19. Study-level background: Researchers got acute and convalescent COVID-19 samples from the United States, Italy and Spain. Sample material is recorded as cDNA or gDNA derived from T cells, B-cell-depleted T cells, or PBMCs.

Germline lookup yields CDR1 MNHEY and CDR2 SVGEGT. The CDR3 sequence is 17 residues long. Trimming cost V 6 bases and J 0 bases, with 19 bases left between them. Original processing notes: Estimation of nucleated cell counts relied on the amplification of reference gene primers. Produced via immunoSEQ multiplex PCR; TCRdb's table is partial and in-frame only. The D gene and trimming were derived from the DNA, and the V and J assignments and clone size from that table. The repertoire holds around 100,000 clones, with roughly 85% as singletons. The sample consisted of peripheral blood. The V call is TRBV6-2 or TRBV6-3, the J call TRBJ2-3; a weak D match, TRBD1 (6 bases). This receptor was identified in a human donor in a cohort sampled during active COVID-19. The CDR3 nucleotides are TGTGCCAGCAGCCCCGCGACAGGACGATCTAGCACAGATACGCAGTATTTT. This sequence encodes CASSPATGRSSTDTQYF.